These 24 T cell receptor beta chains came from one sample sequenced in a study of blood T cell repertoires in COVID-19. The assay was immunoSEQ multiplex PCR, and TCRdb's table has in-frame clones only and misses some. Of 65,000 to 70,000 clones detected, 75% to 80% appear once; the ten largest clones hold 6.3%. Input material: peripheral blood. All receptors come from a woman aged 55-69 years with acute or convalescent COVID-19.

V is TRBV7-9 and J is TRBJ2-7, with a weak D call TRBD1 (5 bases). Trimming cost V 4 bases and J 6 bases, with 16 bases left between them. The germline V gene encodes CDR1 SEHNR and CDR2 FQNEAQ (reference sequence). This CDR3 spans 14 amino acids. The CDR3 sequence is CASSYGAGNREQYF. The CDR3 region has the DNA TGTGCCAGCAGCTACGGAGCAGGGAATCGCGAGCAGTACTTC.

This sequence joins TRBV7-3 and TRBJ1-6; D uncertain. The germline V gene encodes CDR1 SGHTA and CDR2 FQGTGA. V was pared by 2 bases and J by 9 bases, with 11 bases between. This CDR3 is built from 14 residues. For the CDR3, the DNA is TGTGCCAGCAGCTTAGGGCGATATGGTTCACCCCTCCACTTT. As protein: CASSLGRYGSPLHF.

V gene TRBV29-1 combines with J gene TRBJ1-2; TRBD1 matches at 10 bases. The V segment lost 6 bases and the J segment 8 bases; nucleotides outside the gene matches: 6. Germline CDR1 reads SQVTM; CDR2 reads ANQGSEA. The length of the CDR3 is 12 residues. For the CDR3, the DNA is TGCAGCGTCGACCGGGACAGGGGAGGCTACACCTTC. Protein product: CSVDRDRGGYTF.

The genes are TRBV9 and TRBJ1-6; D is unresolved. V lost 0 bases to trimming and J lost 5 bases, with 6 bases between them. Germline CDR1 SGDLS, CDR2 YYNGEE. This CDR3 comprises 14 residues. The CDR3 reads CASSVERDNSPLHF. As DNA, the CDR3 is TGTGCCAGCAGCGTAGAACGGGATAATTCACCCCTCCACTTT.

This clone occurred a few times. The chain has TRBV11-3 and TRBJ2-3; 13 nucleotides line up with TRBD2. Germline V gene data show CDR1 as SGHNT and CDR2 as YENEEA. This CDR3 has 17 amino acids. Germline trimming cut 5 bases from V and 2 bases from J; bases unmatched to any gene: 7. Here the CDR3 reads CASSGTGTSGDTDTQYF. The CDR3 region has the DNA TGTGCCAGCAGCGGGACCGGGACTAGCGGGGACACAGATACGCAGTATTTT. Using reference TRBV11-3 and TRBJ2-3 for the parts outside the CDR3, the full variable domain is EAGVVQSPRYKIIEKKQPVAFWCNPISGHNTLYWYLQNLGQGPELLIRYENEEAVDDSQLPKDRFSAERLKGVDSTLKIQPAELGDSAVYLCASSGTGTSGDTDTQYFGPGTRLTVL.

CDR3 sequence reads: CASSSDSTYGYTF. The CDR3 region has the DNA TGTGCCAGCAGTTCTGACAGCACCTATGGCTACACCTTC. This chain connects TRBV12-3 or TRBV12-4 to TRBJ1-2, with a possible D match to TRBD1 (5 bases). Trimming cost V 4 bases and J 4 bases, with 10 bases left between them. CDR3 length: 13 residues.

The V gene is TRBV9, the J gene TRBJ2-1, with D possibly being TRBD1 (6 bases). V lost 5 bases to trimming and J lost 8 bases, with 11 bases between them. Germline CDR1 is SGDLS and CDR2 is YYNGEE. CDR3 length: 12 residues. The CDR3 loop reads CASSQQGYEQFF. The CDR3 DNA reads TGTGCCAGCAGTCAACAGGGCTATGAGCAGTTCTTC.

The chain carries TRBV5-6 and TRBJ1-6; the D is unclear. The ends were cut back, 0 bases at V and 7 bases at J, with 8 bases in the middle. Germline V gives CDR1 SGHDT, CDR2 YYEEEE. The CDR3 extends over 14 amino acids. The CDR3 DNA is TGTGCCAGCAGCTTGGAAAGGGAGAATTCACCCCTCCACTTT. This gives the protein CASSLERENSPLHF.

The CDR3 region has the DNA TGTGCCAGCAGTGACGGCAGGGAACAGACCCAGTACTTC. This encodes CASSDGREQTQYF. The gene calls are TRBV2 and TRBJ2-5; tentative D call: TRBD1 (5 bases). V gave up 3 bases and J gave up 6 bases, with 11 bases separating them. CDR1 and CDR2 (germline): SNHLY, FYNNEI. The CDR3 extends over 13 amino acids.

This clone came up once. The chain employs TRBV29-1 and TRBJ2-5, with 7 bases lining up with TRBD1. From germline, CDR1 is SQVTM and CDR2 ANQGSEA. The J segment lost 4 bases and the V segment lost 4 bases, leaving 6 bases of the junction unmatched. This CDR3 spans 13 amino acids. The CDR3 sequence: CSVGQGRGETQYF. In DNA form, the CDR3 reads TGCAGCGTTGGACAGGGTAGGGGAGAGACCCAGTACTTC. Supplemented by reference TRBV29-1 and TRBJ2-5, the full variable domain reads SAVISQKPSRDICQRGTSLTIQCQVDSQVTMMFWYRQQPGQSLTLIATANQGSEATYESGFVIDKFPISRPNLTFSTLTVSNMSPEDSSIYLCSVGQGRGETQYFGPGTRLLVL.

The V call is TRBV7-2, the J call TRBJ2-7; maybe TRBD1 (5 bases). V gave up 5 bases and J gave up 3 bases, with 20 bases separating them. CDR3 size: 16 residues. Germline CDR1 reads SGHTA; CDR2 reads FQGNSA. CDR3 nucleotides: TGTGCCAGCAGCCAGGTGGTGGGGCATGACTTCTACGAGCAGTACTTC. Translated: CASSQVVGHDFYEQYF. The variable domain in full, with the rest retrieved from reference TRBV7-2 and TRBJ2-7, is GAGVSQSPSNKVTEKGKDVELRCDPISGHTALYWYRQSLGQGLEFLIYFQGNSAPDKSGLPSDRFSAERTGGSVSTLTIQRTQQEDSAVYLCASSQVVGHDFYEQYFGPGTRLTVT.

The V gene is TRBV6-5, the J gene TRBJ2-7; maybe TRBD1 (6 bases). Germline V gene data show CDR1 as MNHEY and CDR2 as SVGAGI. The germline V and J ends were trimmed by 6 bases and 2 bases, with 14 bases remaining between them. The CDR3 has 14 amino acids. Here the CDR3 reads CASRRDIGTYEQYF. CDR3 nucleotides: TGTGCCAGCAGACGGGACATCGGAACCTACGAGCAGTACTTC.

The chain employs TRBV6-5 and TRBJ2-7, with no clear D. CDR1 and CDR2 from the germline V gene are MNHEY and SVGAGI. The CDR3 has 16 amino acids. V was clipped by 0 bases and J by 4 bases, with 16 bases between them. CDR3 bases: TGTGCCAGCAGTTACTCGACTGGGTTTATGATATACGAGCAGTACTTC. Translation gives CASSYSTGFMIYEQYF.

The V call is TRBV19, the J call TRBJ1-1; weak D call: TRBD1 (5 bases). Looked up from germline, CDR1 is LNHDA and CDR2 is SQIVND (reference sequence). The CDR3 consists of 14 residues. V lost 0 bases, J lost 7 bases, and 12 bases lay in between. The CDR3: CASSIEGGTDEAFF. The DNA of the CDR3 is TGTGCCAGTAGTATAGAGGGAGGGACGGATGAAGCTTTCTTT.

This clone came up a few times. The chain uses TRBV20-1 and TRBJ1-1; 7 bases agree with TRBD1. CDR1 DFQATT and CDR2 SNEGSKA come from the germline V gene (reference sequence). There are 11 residues in the CDR3. V was clipped by 5 bases and J by 5 bases; unmatched bases: 2. Written as DNA, the CDR3 is TGCAGTGCTGCCAGGGGGACTGAAGCTTTCTTT. This encodes CSAARGTEAFF.

The rearrangement joins TRBV28 to TRBJ1-1, with D possibly being TRBD1 (5 bases). V was shortened by 8 bases and J by 4 bases, with 14 bases between the two germline ends. Germline V gives CDR1 MDHEN, CDR2 SYDVKM. This CDR3 region has 13 residues. CDR3 in DNA: TGTGCCAGCGGGGGACTAATCGGCACTGAAGCTTTCTTT. Its translation: CASGGLIGTEAFF. Combining the CDR3 with reference TRBV28 and TRBJ1-1 gives the whole variable domain DVKVTQSSRYLVKRTGEKVFLECVQDMDHENMFWYRQDPGLGLRLIYFSYDVKMKEKGDIPEGYSVSREKKERFSLILESASTNQTSMYLCASGGLIGTEAFFGQGTRLTVV.

The V and J genes are TRBV7-2 and TRBJ2-1; 12 bases are a match to TRBD2. V dropped 5 bases and J dropped 3; count of bases not matched to a gene: 5. CDR1 is SGHTA and CDR2 is FQGNSA in the germline V gene. This CDR3 spans 16 amino acids. CDR3 region: CASSARLAGVYNEQFF. CDR3 in DNA: TGTGCCAGCAGCGCCCGACTAGCGGGGGTCTACAATGAGCAGTTCTTC.

This clone was counted between two and nine times. This chain joins TRBV11-2 and TRBJ2-1; D ambiguous. The CDR3 extends over 13 amino acids. V was clipped by 0 bases and J by 7 bases, with 7 bases between them. Germline V lookup: CDR1 SGHAT, CDR2 FQNNGV. The CDR3 region has the DNA TGTGCCAGCAGCTTAGATACAGCAAATGAGCAGTTCTTC. This sequence encodes CASSLDTANEQFF.

V gene TRBV12-2 combines with J gene TRBJ2-2; TRBD2, the table's D call, was not compared with the DNA. TRBV12-2 is given as a pseudogene. The CDR3 is made up of 18 amino acids. CDR3 loop: CASRFPTSGGRGTGELFF. The CDR3, as DNA: TGTGCAAGTCGCTTTCCGACTAGCGGGGGGCGGGGCACCGGGGAGCTGTTTTTT.

The chain is built from TRBV7-6 and TRBJ1-1, with D hard to call. With 1 base removed from V and 1 base from J, the gap between germline ends came to 7 bases. Germline loops: CDR1 SGHVS, CDR2 FNYEAQ. The CDR3 is made up of 14 amino acids. CDR3 amino acids: CASSLGQPNTEAFF. The CDR3 bases are TGTGCCAGCAGCTTAGGACAACCGAACACTGAAGCTTTCTTT.

The rearrangement joins TRBV6-4 to TRBJ1-5; the D gene is possibly TRBD1 (5 bases). CDR1 and CDR2 from the germline V gene are MRHNA and SNTAGT. With 4 bases removed from V and 7 bases from J, the gap between germline ends came to 11 bases. The CDR3 covers 13 residues. The CDR3 protein is CASSVGGEQPQHF. CDR3 nucleotides: TGTGCCAGCAGTGTGGGGGGTGAGCAGCCCCAGCATTTT.

The J gene is TRBJ1-6, the V gene TRBV9; D uncertain. Between the trimmed V and J ends, which lost 4 bases and 5 bases, there was a span of 13 bases. Germline V gives CDR1 SGDLS, CDR2 YYNGEE. CDR3 length: 15 amino acids. In nucleotides, the CDR3 is TGTGCCAGCAGCATGACCGGCGGGGATAATTCACCCCTCCACTTT. Its translation is CASSMTGGDNSPLHF.

The CDR3 sequence: CAWSVSRISEAFF. The CDR3 DNA reads TGTGCCTGGAGTGTGTCCAGGATAAGTGAAGCTTTCTTT. The chain combines TRBV30 with TRBJ1-1; D is undetermined. This CDR3 spans 13 amino acids. The V gene lost 0 bases and the J gene lost 7 bases, with 12 bases spanning the gap. Germline-derived CDR1 and CDR2 are GTSNPN and SVGIG (reference sequence).

V usage is TRBV7-2 and J usage is TRBJ1-1; 8 bases agree with TRBD1. J was trimmed by 0 bases and V by 6 bases; bases with no gene match: 12. Germline V gene data show CDR1 as SGHTA and CDR2 as FQGNSA. The CDR3 length is 17 residues. In DNA form, the CDR3 reads TGTGCCAGCAGTTTAACAGGGGGTCGGGTCCTGAACACTGAAGCTTTCTTT. It encodes CASSLTGGRVLNTEAFF.